This TCR beta chain is drawn from a study of CD8 T cells in Susac syndrome. RNA was extracted with the RNeasy kit, and a quantity of 0.5 to 1 ug was reverse transcribed using random hexamers. Multiplex immunoSEQ PCR targeted 54 Vbeta and 13 Jbeta TCR beta segments. Each CDR3 protein is one row after TCRdb ran MiXCR on the immunoSEQ multiplex PCR reads. The table has more than 150,000 distinct CDR3 sequences, over 85% seen once. Sequencing of TCR beta was performed on blood CD8+ and CD4+ T cells. This CDR3 region has 15 residues. Trimming removed 1 base from V and 4 bases from J; junction bases left unmatched: 6. The germline V gene has CDR1 MNHEY and CDR2 SVGAGI.

The origin of this receptor is a human donor in good health. V and J are TRBV6-5 and TRBJ1-1; 7 bases align to TRBD1. Sequenced material: CD4+ T cells from PBMCs. CDR3 in DNA: TGTGCCAGCAGTTACTTCCAGGGGGGGAGCACTGAAGCTTTCTTT. The encoded protein is CASSYFQGGSTEAFF.